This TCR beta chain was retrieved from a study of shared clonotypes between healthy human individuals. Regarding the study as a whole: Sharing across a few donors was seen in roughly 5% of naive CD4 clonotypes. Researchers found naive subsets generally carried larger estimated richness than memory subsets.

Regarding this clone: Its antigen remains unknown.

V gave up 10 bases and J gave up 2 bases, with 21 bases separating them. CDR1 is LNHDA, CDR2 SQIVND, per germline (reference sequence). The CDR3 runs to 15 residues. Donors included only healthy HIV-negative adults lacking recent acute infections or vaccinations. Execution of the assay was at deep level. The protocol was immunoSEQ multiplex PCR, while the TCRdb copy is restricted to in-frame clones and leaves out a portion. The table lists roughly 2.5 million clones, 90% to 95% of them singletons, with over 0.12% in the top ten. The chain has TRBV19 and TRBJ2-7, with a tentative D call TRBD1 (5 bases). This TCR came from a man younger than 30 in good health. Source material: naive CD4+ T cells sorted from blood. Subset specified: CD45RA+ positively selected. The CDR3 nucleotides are TGTGCCACCAACCCTGGCGGCGAGACAGCCTACGAGCAGTACTTC. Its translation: CATNPGGETAYEQYF. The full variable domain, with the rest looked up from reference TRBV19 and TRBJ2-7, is DGGITQSPKYLFRKEGQNVTLSCEQNLNHDAMYWYRQDPGQGLRLIYYSQIVNDFQKGDIAEGYSVSREKKESFPLTVTSAQKNPTAFYLCATNPGGETAYEQYFGPGTRLTVT.